Listed below are T cell receptor beta chains from one sample, sequenced in a study of T cell changes during pregnancy in multiple sclerosis. Clones were read by immunoSEQ multiplex PCR, and TCRdb kept only the in-frame ones, dropping some. The table has 90,000 to 95,000 clones, about 93% seen once. The material was peripheral blood, obtained in the first trimester of pregnancy. The origin of the receptors is a female donor with multiple sclerosis, enrolled in a pregnancy study. CDR3s leave out the opening cysteine and the closing phenylalanine or tryptophan.

>TRBJ1-6|TRBV5-6
ASSLSGANSPLH
>TRBJ1-5|TRBV6-6
ATLGVGSGQPQH
>TRBJ2-5|TRBV11-3
ASSQVLAGGQETQY
>TRBJ1-2|TRBV5-1
ASSYPRDRGRGGYT
>TRBJ1-1|TRBV4-2
ASSHAQDTNTEAF
>TRBJ2-1|TRBV5-1
ASSPTENNEQF
>TRBJ1-1|TRBV7-2
ASSSDRGRGWTNTEAF
>TRBJ2-7|TRBV2
ASSDGEYSGEQY
>TRBJ1-5|TRBV5-5
ASRQGPDQPQH
>TRBJ2-3|TRBV19
ATALSGGPDTQY
>TRBJ1-5|TRBV27
ASSITGVRSNQPQH
>TRBJ2-7|TRBV9
ASSVGAGAYEQY
>TRBJ2-3|TRBV30
AWTSGSTDTQY
>TRBJ2-7|TRBV2
ASDRQPYEQY
>TRBJ2-7|TRBV19
ASSQDTTYEQY
>TRBJ1-1|TRBV6-5
ASMPGTGVNTEAF
>TRBJ2-7|TRBV7-8
ASSLSESYEQY
>TRBJ1-6|TRBV6-1
ASRETGNSPLH
>TRBJ2-3|TRBV20-1
SASPDTQY
>TRBJ2-2|TRBV27
ASSYGGILAGGSGELF
>TRBJ2-7|TRBV18
ASSPSGVEQY
>TRBJ1-3|TRBV18
ASSPRTGRNTIY
>TRBJ1-2|TRBV13
ASSPAGRGPGANYGYT